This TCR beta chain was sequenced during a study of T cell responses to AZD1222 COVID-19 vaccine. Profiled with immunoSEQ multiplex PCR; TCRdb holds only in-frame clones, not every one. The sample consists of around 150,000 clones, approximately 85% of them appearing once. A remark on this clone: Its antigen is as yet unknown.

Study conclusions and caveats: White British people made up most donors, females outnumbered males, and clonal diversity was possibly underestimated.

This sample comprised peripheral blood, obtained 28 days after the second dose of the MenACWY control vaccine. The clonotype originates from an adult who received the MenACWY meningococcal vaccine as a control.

CDR3 nucleotide sequence: TGTGCCAGCAGGAAGACGGGACAGGGCTCCTACGAGCAGTACTTC. Translating gives CASRKTGQGSYEQYF. The rearrangement joins TRBV27 to TRBJ2-7, with 9 bases aligning to TRBD1. The length of the CDR3 is 15 residues. V trimming: 6 bases; J trimming: 0 bases; junction bases outside the gene matches: 6. CDR1 is MNHEY, CDR2 SMNVEV, per germline (reference sequence).